The rows below give T cell receptor beta chains drawn from one sample of a study of OX40 agonist ivuxolimab in advanced cancers. The method was immunoSEQ multiplex PCR; TCRdb's version includes in-frame clones alone and lacks a portion of them. Of around 66,000 clones in the sample, 80% to 85% were seen once. Sequenced here: CD4+ or CD8+ T cells sorted from blood, sampled in a trial of the OX40 agonist ivuxolimab. The receptor source for this set is an adult with an advanced solid tumor such as melanoma, head and neck, liver or kidney cancer. Each CDR3 is given with its conserved first and last residue. A D gene is named only where the DNA matches it firmly. Rows give clone size only sometimes, using once, few, many, or a class for an expanded clone.

j_call | d_call | v_call | clone_size | cdr3_aa | cdr3_nt
TRBJ2-5 | . | TRBV9 | . | CASSVGTRGSQETQYF | TGTGCCAGCAGCGTAGGCACTCGTGGAAGCCAAGAGACCCAGTACTTC
TRBJ2-7 | . | TRBV28 | few | CASTPGITYEQYF | TGTGCCAGCACCCCAGGGATAACCTACGAGCAGTACTTC
TRBJ2-1 | . | TRBV29-1 | . | CSVGETGSYNEQFF | TGCAGCGTTGGTGAGACAGGATCCTACAATGAGCAGTTCTTC
TRBJ2-5 | . | TRBV5-4 | . | CASSPWNRIQETQYF | TGTGCCAGCAGCCCTTGGAACAGGATACAAGAGACCCAGTACTTC
TRBJ2-7 | . | TRBV11-3 | . | CASSSPGTGNYEQYF | TGTGCCAGCAGCTCCCCCGGGACGGGCAACTACGAGCAGTACTTC
TRBJ2-2 | . | TRBV7-9 | . | CASRSGGPGTGELFF | TGTGCCAGCAGGTCCGGCGGGCCGGGCACCGGGGAGCTGTTTTTT
TRBJ1-2 | TRBD1 | TRBV28 | . | CASRPTGGIGGYTF | TGTGCCAGCAGACCGACAGGGGGCATCGGTGGCTACACCTTC
TRBJ1-5 | . | TRBV7-2 | . | CASSFFGSNQPQHF | TGTGCCAGCAGCTTTTTCGGTAGCAATCAGCCCCAGCATTTT
TRBJ1-1 | . | TRBV7-6 | . | CASSAQTANTEAFF | TGTGCCAGCAGCGCCCAGACAGCGAACACTGAAGCTTTCTTT
TRBJ2-5 | . | TRBV18 | . | CASSAVNQETQYF | TGTGCCAGCTCAGCCGTTAACCAAGAGACCCAGTACTTC
TRBJ1-2 | TRBD1 | TRBV6-1 | . | CASSEYTGGGYTF | TGTGCCAGCAGTGAATATACAGGGGGTGGCTACACCTTC
TRBJ1-5 | . | TRBV28 | . | CASSPQGYSNQPQHF | TGTGCCAGCAGCCCCCAGGGGTATAGCAATCAGCCCCAGCATTTT
TRBJ2-3 | TRBD2 | TRBV7-3 | . | CASRASGGFTDTQYF | TGTGCCAGCAGGGCCAGCGGGGGGTTCACAGATACGCAGTATTTT
TRBJ1-6 | TRBD1 | TRBV7-3 | . | CASSLRQGQSPLHF | TGTGCCAGCAGCTTAAGACAGGGGCAATCACCCCTCCACTTT